This record looks at one T cell receptor beta chain sequence and its context. This same CDR3 is encoded by further DNA sequences in the sample. These data originate in a study of T cell changes during pregnancy in multiple sclerosis. Using immunoSEQ multiplex PCR, the repertoire was profiled, and TCRdb retains in-frame clones only, with some absent. The top ten hold about 8.8% of the sample, which has roughly 45,000 clones, approximately 92% seen once. In germline, CDR1 is GTSNPN, CDR2 SVGIG (reference sequence). The CDR3 contains 12 residues. V gave up 2 bases and J gave up 7 bases, with 9 bases separating them.

The chain carries TRBV30 and TRBJ2-1; D is possibly TRBD1 (6 bases). Sequenced here: CD8+ T cells from peripheral blood mononuclear cells, sampled after pregnancy. The TCR sequence derives from a female donor with multiple sclerosis, enrolled in a pregnancy study. The CDR3 loop reads CAWSPTGNEQFF. The CDR3 nucleotides read TGTGCCTGGAGTCCGACAGGTAATGAGCAGTTCTTC. Filled out from reference TRBV30 and TRBJ2-1, the complete variable domain reads SQTIHQWPATLVQPVGSPLSLECTVEGTSNPNLYWYRQAAGRGLQLLFYSVGIGQISSEVPQNLSASRPQDRQFILSSKKLLLSDSGFYLCAWSPTGNEQFFGPGTRLTVL.